The T cell receptor (beta chain) described here comes from a study of shared T cell receptors in the human thymus. Germline assignment: CDR1 SEHNR and CDR2 FQNEAQ (reference sequence). The ends lost 5 bases at V and 9 bases at J; junction bases unmatched: 23. This CDR3 has 18 residues. Here immunoSEQ multiplex PCR was the method, and the copy in TCRdb shows in-frame clones only, minus some. The table records more than 550,000 clones, 70% to 90% of them present only once. The same sample was also studied in work on human thymus T cells. As reported in that work: Among the donors, all were healthy Finnish infants having corrective surgery for congenital heart defects. Thymus was obtained from resections taken during corrective heart surgery. The authors found apparently biased V and J gene usage in thymic and blood repertoires. Unrelated individuals were reported by related research to share highly overlapping thymic repertoires.

The sequenced sample was thymocytes. The source is a boy less than two years old with a congenital heart defect. This chain links TRBV7-9 with TRBJ2-3; 7 nucleotides align to TRBD2. CDR3 in DNA: TGTGCCAGCAGCCTAACCAGAACCGCGGGACTATTTTGGGGCACGCAGTATTTT. Encoded protein: CASSLTRTAGLFWGTQYF. The variable domain in full, completed from reference TRBV7-9 and TRBJ2-3, reads DTGVSQNPRHKITKRGQNVTFRCDPISEHNRLYWYRQTLGQGPEFLTYFQNEAQLEKSRLLSDRFSAERPKGSFSTLEIQRTEQGDSAMYLCASSLTRTAGLFWGTQYFGPGTRLTVL.